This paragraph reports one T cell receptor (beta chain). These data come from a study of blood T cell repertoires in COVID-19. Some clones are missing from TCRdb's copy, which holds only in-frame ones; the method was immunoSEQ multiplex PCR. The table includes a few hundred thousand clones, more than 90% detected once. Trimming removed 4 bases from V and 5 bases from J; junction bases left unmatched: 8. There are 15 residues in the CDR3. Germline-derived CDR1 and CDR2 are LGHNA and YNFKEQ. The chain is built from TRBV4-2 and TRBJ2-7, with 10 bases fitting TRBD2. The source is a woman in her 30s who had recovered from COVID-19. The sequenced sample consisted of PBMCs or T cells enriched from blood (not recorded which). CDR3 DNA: TGTGCCAGCAGCCCCAATCGGGGACTAGCGAACGAGCAGTACTTC. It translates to CASSPNRGLANEQYF.